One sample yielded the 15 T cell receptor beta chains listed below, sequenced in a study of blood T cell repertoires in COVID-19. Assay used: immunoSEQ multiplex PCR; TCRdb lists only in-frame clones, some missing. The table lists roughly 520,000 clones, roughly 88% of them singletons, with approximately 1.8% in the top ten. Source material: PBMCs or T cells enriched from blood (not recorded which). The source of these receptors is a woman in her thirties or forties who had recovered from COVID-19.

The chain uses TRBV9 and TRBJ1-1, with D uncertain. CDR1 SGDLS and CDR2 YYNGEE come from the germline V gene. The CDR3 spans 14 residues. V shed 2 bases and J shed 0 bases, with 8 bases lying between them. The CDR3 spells CASSVRDMNTEAFF. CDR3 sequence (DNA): TGTGCCAGCAGCGTTCGGGATATGAACACTGAAGCTTTCTTT.

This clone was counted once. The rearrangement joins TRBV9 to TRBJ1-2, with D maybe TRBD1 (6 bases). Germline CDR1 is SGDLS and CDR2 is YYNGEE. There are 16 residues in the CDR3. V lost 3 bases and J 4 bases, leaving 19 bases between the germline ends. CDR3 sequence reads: CASSAPSRGKGYGYTF. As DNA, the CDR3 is TGTGCCAGCAGCGCCCCCTCCAGGGGAAAGGGCTATGGCTACACCTTC.

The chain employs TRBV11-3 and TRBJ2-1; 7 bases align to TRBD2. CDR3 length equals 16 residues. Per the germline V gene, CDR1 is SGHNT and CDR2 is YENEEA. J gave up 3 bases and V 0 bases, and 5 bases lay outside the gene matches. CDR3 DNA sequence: TGTGCCAGCAGCTTAGACGCGGGAGCTAACTACAATGAGCAGTTCTTC. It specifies CASSLDAGANYNEQFF. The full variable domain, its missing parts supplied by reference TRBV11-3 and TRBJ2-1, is EAGVVQSPRYKIIEKKQPVAFWCNPISGHNTLYWYLQNLGQGPELLIRYENEEAVDDSQLPKDRFSAERLKGVDSTLKIQPAELGDSAVYLCASSLDAGANYNEQFFGPGTRLTVL.

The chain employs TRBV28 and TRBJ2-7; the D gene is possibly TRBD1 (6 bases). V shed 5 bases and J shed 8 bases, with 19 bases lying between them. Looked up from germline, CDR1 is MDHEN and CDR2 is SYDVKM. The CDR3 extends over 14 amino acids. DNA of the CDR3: TGTGCCAGCAGTCCCGGGACAAACGTCCCCCAGCAGTACTTC. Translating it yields CASSPGTNVPQQYF.

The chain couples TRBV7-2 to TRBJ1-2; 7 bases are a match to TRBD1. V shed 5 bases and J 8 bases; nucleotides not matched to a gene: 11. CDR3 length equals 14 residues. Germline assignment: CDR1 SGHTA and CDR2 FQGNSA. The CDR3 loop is CASSLWKGAEGYTF. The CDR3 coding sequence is TGTGCCAGCAGCCTATGGAAGGGGGCGGAGGGCTACACCTTC. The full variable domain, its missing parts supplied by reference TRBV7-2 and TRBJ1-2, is GAGVSQSPSNKVTEKGKDVELRCDPISGHTALYWYRQSLGQGLEFLIYFQGNSAPDKSGLPSDRFSAERTGGSVSTLTIQRTQQEDSAVYLCASSLWKGAEGYTFGSGTRLTVV.

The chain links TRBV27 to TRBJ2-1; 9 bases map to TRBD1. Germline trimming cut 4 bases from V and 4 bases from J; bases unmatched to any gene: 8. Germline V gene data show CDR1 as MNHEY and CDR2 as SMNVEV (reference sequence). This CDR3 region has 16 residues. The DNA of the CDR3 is TGTGCCAGCAGTTCCCCAACAGGGGGCTTTTACAATGAGCAGTTCTTC. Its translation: CASSSPTGGFYNEQFF.

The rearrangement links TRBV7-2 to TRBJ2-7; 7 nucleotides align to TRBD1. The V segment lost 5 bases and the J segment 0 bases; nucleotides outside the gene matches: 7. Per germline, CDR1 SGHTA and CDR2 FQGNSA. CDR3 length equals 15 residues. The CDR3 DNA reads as TGTGCCAGCAGCCAAACAGGGGTCAACTCCTACGAGCAGTACTTC. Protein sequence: CASSQTGVNSYEQYF.

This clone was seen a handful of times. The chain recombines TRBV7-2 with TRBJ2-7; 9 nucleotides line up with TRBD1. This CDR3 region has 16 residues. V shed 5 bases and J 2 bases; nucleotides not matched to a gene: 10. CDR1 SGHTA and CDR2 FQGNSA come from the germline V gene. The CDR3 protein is CASSPGSRTGAYEQYF. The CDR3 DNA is TGTGCCAGCAGCCCCGGGTCCCGGACAGGGGCCTACGAGCAGTACTTC.

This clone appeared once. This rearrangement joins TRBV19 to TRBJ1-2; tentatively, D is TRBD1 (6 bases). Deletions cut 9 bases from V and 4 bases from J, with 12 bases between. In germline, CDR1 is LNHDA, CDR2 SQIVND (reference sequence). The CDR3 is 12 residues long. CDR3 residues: CASKGDRYGYTF. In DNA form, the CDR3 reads TGTGCCAGCAAGGGGGACCGCTATGGCTACACCTTC.

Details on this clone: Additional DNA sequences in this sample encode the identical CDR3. DNA for the CDR3: TGTGCCAGCACTAGGACTAGCGGAAACACCGGGGAGCTGTTTTTT. Its translation is CASTRTSGNTGELFF. The chain has TRBV6-5 and TRBJ2-2, with TRBD2 matching over 10 bases. The trim removed 7 bases at V and 2 bases at J, leaving 4 bases unmatched. Germline CDR1 reads MNHEY; CDR2 reads SVGAGI. This CDR3 is 15 amino acids long.

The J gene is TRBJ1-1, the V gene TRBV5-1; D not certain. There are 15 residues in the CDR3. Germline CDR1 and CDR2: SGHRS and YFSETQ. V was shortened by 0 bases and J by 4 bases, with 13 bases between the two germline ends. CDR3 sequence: CASSLGSSLGTEAFF. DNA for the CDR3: TGCGCCAGCAGCTTGGGGAGTAGTTTGGGCACTGAAGCTTTCTTT.

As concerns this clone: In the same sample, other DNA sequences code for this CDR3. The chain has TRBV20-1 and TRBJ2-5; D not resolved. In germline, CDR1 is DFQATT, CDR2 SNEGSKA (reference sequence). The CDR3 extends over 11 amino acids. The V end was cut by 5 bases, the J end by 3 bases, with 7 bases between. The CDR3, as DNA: TGCAGTGCTTCTAGGAAAGAGACCCAGTACTTC. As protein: CSASRKETQYF.

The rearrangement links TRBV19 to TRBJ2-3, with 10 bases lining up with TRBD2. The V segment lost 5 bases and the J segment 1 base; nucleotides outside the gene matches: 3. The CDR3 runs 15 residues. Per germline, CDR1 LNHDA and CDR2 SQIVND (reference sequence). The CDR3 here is CASSVLAGGTDTQYF. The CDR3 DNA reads TGTGCCAGTAGTGTCCTAGCGGGAGGCACAGATACGCAGTATTTT.

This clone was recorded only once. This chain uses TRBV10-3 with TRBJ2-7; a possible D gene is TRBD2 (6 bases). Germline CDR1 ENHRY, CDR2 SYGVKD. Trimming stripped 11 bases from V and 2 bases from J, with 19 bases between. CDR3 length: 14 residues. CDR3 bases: TGTGCCTCCCATGGTGGGGACTCTCCCTACGAGCAGTACTTC. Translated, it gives CASHGGDSPYEQYF.

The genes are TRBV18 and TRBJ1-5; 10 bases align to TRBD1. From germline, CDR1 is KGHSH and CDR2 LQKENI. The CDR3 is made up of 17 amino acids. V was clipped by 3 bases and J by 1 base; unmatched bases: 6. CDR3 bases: TGTGCCAGCTCACCTGAGCCGGGACAGGGGAGCAATCAGCCCCAGCATTTT. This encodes CASSPEPGQGSNQPQHF.